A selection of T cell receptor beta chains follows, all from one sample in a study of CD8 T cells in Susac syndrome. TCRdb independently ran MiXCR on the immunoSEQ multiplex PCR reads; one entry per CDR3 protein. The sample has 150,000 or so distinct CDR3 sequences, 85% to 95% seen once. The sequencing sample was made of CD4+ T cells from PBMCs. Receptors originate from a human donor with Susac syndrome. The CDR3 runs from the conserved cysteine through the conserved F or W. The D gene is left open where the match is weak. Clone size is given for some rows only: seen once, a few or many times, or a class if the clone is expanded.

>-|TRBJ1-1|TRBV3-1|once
TGTGCCAGCAGCCAAGAGGTGGCCTCCACTGCGGCTTTCTTT
CASSQEVASTAAFF
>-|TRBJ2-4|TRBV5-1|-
TGCGCCAGCACGGACGGAATCGAGATAGCCAAAAACATTCAGTACTTC
CASTDGIEIAKNIQYF
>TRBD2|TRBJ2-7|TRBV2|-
TGTGCCAGCCGGCCGGGGGGTAACTCCTACGAGCAGTACTTC
CASRPGGNSYEQYF
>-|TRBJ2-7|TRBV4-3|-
TGCGCCAGCAGCCAAAGGGGTCAGCGACGCCCCTCCTACGAGCAGTACTTC
CASSQRGQRRPSYEQYF
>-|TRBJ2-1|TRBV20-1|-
TGCAGTGCTTCCGACGTTCCCCCCTACAATGAGCAGTTCTTC
CSASDVPPYNEQFF
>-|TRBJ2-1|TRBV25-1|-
TGTGCCAGCAAGGTTGGGGGAGTCATCTACAATGAGCAGTTCTTC
CASKVGGVIYNEQFF
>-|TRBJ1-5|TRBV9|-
TGTGCCAGCAGCGTAGGGAATGGGGCCTATCAGCCCCAGCATTTT
CASSVGNGAYQPQHF
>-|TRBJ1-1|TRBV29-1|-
TGCAGCGTTGGAAGAGGGACGGGAACTGAAGCTTTCTTT
CSVGRGTGTEAFF
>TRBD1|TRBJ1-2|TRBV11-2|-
TGTGCCAGCAGTCGACTCGGACAGGGGGCAGTTAGGGGCTACACCTTC
CASSRLGQGAVRGYTF
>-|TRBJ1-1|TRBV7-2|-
TGTGCCAGCAGCTTAGTGGGCAGGGGAGACACTGAAGCTTTCTTT
CASSLVGRGDTEAFF
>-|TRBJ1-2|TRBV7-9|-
TGTGCCAGCAGCCCTTGGGGGGCGGAGTACGGCTACACCTTC
CASSPWGAEYGYTF
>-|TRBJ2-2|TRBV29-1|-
TGCAGCGTTGAGCCGGACACCGGGGAGCTGTTTTTT
CSVEPDTGELFF
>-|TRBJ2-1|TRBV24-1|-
TGTGCCACCAGTGATACCCCTAACAATGAGCAGTTCTTC
CATSDTPNNEQFF
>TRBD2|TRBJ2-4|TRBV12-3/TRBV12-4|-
TGTGCCAGCAGACCGACTAGCGGGGTAAACATTCAGTACTTC
CASRPTSGVNIQYF
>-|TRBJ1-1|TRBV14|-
TGTGCCAGCAGCCAATGGCGGGCTGAAGCTTTCTTT
CASSQWRAEAFF
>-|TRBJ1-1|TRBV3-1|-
TGTGCCAGCAGCCGTAACCGAGTATCGTCTGAAGCTTTCTTT
CASSRNRVSSEAFF
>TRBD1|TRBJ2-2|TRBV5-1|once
TGCGCCAGCTGCCCCCCGGGACAGGGAGGAGACGGGGAGCTGTTTTTT
CASCPPGQGGDGELFF
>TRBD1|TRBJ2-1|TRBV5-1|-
TGCGCCAGCAGCAAAGGGACAGGGTCCCACAATGAGCAGTTCTTC
CASSKGTGSHNEQFF
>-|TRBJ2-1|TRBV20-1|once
TGCAGTGCTAGTCCGGGGGCGAATGAGCAGTTCTTC
CSASPGANEQFF
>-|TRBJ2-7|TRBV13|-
TGTGCCAGCAGCTTCTACCGGACGAGCTCCTACGAGCAGTACTTC
CASSFYRTSSYEQYF
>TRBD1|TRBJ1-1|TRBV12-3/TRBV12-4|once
TGTGCCAGCAGTTTCGCACAGGGGGCGCAGGGAAGCACTGAAGCTTTCTTT
CASSFAQGAQGSTEAFF
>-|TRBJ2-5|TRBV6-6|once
TGTGCCAGCAGTTACTCGTGGGCAGAGACCCAGTACTTC
CASSYSWAETQYF
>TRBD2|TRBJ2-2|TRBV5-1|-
TGCGCCAGCAGCTTGGGCGGGAGGAACACCGGGGAGCTGTTTTTT
CASSLGGRNTGELFF
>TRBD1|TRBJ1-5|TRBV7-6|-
TGTGCCAGCAGCGCGCGACAGGGCGGGGATCAGCCCCAGCATTTT
CASSARQGGDQPQHF